These 12 T cell receptor beta chains originate from one sample sequenced in a study of T-cell memory formation after mild COVID-19. Via MiXCR, TCRdb re-called the 5' RACE reads, giving one row per CDR3 protein. This table has 450,000 to 650,000 distinct CDR3 sequences, roughly 20% appearing once. Input material: PBMCs or a T cell subset sorted from them (not recorded which). These receptors were obtained from an adult woman who had mild COVID-19 (a few samples of this study predate the infection). Cell type and time point are not known.

The chain uses TRBV2 and TRBJ2-7; perhaps TRBD2 as D (6 bases). The V and J ends lost 1 base and 2 bases respectively, with 12 bases between them. The CDR3 extends over 15 amino acids. Germline V gene sequence: CDR1 SNHLY, CDR2 FYNNEI. The CDR3 bases are TGTGCCAGCAGTGAAGGGGGGGAGGATACCTACGAGCAGTACTTC. Its protein product is CASSEGGEDTYEQYF.

This clonotype was seen a few times. The chain is built from TRBV20-1 and TRBJ1-1; 8 bases match TRBD1. CDR3 length: 15 amino acids. Unmatched junction bases numbered 15, after V lost 4 bases and J lost 8 bases. Looked up from germline, CDR1 is DFQATT and CDR2 is SNEGSKA (reference sequence). For the CDR3, the DNA is TGCAGTGCTACCGAGGAAATTGACAGGGGACGAGAAGCTTTCTTT. Its translation: CSATEEIDRGREAFF.

The chain is built from TRBV5-6 and TRBJ1-1; possible D gene TRBD1, 5 bases. In germline, CDR1 is SGHDT, CDR2 YYEEEE. The CDR3 is 16 residues long. Trimming stripped 6 bases from V and 0 bases from J, with 18 bases between. DNA for the CDR3: TGTGCCAGCATCTTTTCCCAGGGTTTCATGAACACTGAAGCTTTCTTT. It encodes CASIFSQGFMNTEAFF.

The rearrangement links TRBV11-2 to TRBJ2-4; 7 bases match TRBD2. Germline-derived CDR1 and CDR2 are SGHAT and FQNNGV. The CDR3 has 13 amino acids. V gave up 1 base and J gave up 16 bases; unmatched junction bases: 10. The CDR3 nucleotides read TGTGCCAGCAGCTTAGGCTCCAGGGAGGGACCCTACTTC. Protein product: CASSLGSREGPYF.

The chain uses TRBV5-1 and TRBJ1-1; no clear D gene. Trimming shortened V by 5 bases and J by 1 base, and 6 bases separated the two germline ends. Per germline, CDR1 SGHRS and CDR2 YFSETQ. CDR3 length: 12 amino acids. CDR3 in DNA: TGCGCCAGCAGGGAAGAGAACACTGAAGCTTTCTTT. Residues: CASREENTEAFF.

This rearrangement joins TRBV19 to TRBJ2-7, with D unclear. Germline V gene sequence: CDR1 LNHDA, CDR2 SQIVND (reference sequence). Trimming left V 3 bases short and J 2 bases short, with 8 bases between. The CDR3 contains 13 residues. In DNA form, the CDR3 reads TGTGCCAGTAGTATGACCCAGGCCTACGAGCAGTACTTC. It codes for CASSMTQAYEQYF.

This clonotype showed up just a few times. The J gene is TRBJ2-2, the V gene TRBV12-3 or TRBV12-4; D may be TRBD1 (6 bases). CDR3 size: 16 residues. V was trimmed by 8 bases and J by 4 bases, leaving 20 bases between them. The CDR3 DNA reads as TGTGCCAGCTCCACTTCAGGGGCACGTGGCACCGGGGAGCTGTTTTTT. Amino acid sequence: CASSTSGARGTGELFF.

V gene TRBV20-1 combines with J gene TRBJ1-4; D gene unclear. Germline CDR1 and CDR2: DFQATT and SNEGSKA (reference sequence). The CDR3 loop spans 12 amino acids. The germline V and J ends were trimmed by 2 bases and 10 bases, with 11 bases remaining between them. The CDR3 DNA reads TGCAGTGCTAGATACCGGGCGGGAAAACTGTTTTTT. The encoded protein is CSARYRAGKLFF.

J is TRBJ2-1 and V is TRBV4-3, with 8 nucleotides matching TRBD2. After removal of 0 bases from V and 4 bases from J, the junction contained 11 bases not matched to a gene. The CDR3 has 18 residues. The germline V gene has CDR1 LGHNA and CDR2 YSLEER. The CDR3 loop is CASSQDHGTRRPYNEQFF. The CDR3 DNA follows: TGCGCCAGCAGCCAAGATCACGGGACTAGAAGGCCTTACAATGAGCAGTTCTTC.

This chain uses TRBV20-1 with TRBJ2-3; TRBD1 aligns across 7 bases. Germline V gene lookup returns CDR1 DFQATT and CDR2 SNEGSKA (reference sequence). J gave up 7 bases and V 6 bases, and 10 bases lay outside the gene matches. The CDR3 extends over 13 amino acids. CDR3 sequence: CSATGTAFYTQYF. The CDR3 bases are TGCAGTGCCACTGGGACAGCCTTTTATACGCAGTATTTT.

This clonotype was counted a few times. The CDR3 nucleotides are TGTGCCAGCAGTTCCGGGGTGGATACGCAGTATTTT. Protein product: CASSSGVDTQYF. The J gene is TRBJ2-3, the V gene TRBV7-3; maybe TRBD2 (5 bases). The germline V and J ends were trimmed by 6 bases and 6 bases, with 10 bases remaining between them. This CDR3 spans 12 amino acids. Germline loops: CDR1 SGHTA, CDR2 FQGTGA.

The V and J genes are TRBV21-1 and TRBJ2-1; the D call of TRBD2 is as the table states it, not checked on the DNA. TRBV21-1 is a recognized pseudogene. This CDR3 is built from 17 residues. The CDR3 nucleotides are TGTGCCAGCAGCACTCAACTAGCGTGGTCTTCCTACAATGAGCAGTTCTTC. Translation gives CASSTQLAWSSYNEQFF.